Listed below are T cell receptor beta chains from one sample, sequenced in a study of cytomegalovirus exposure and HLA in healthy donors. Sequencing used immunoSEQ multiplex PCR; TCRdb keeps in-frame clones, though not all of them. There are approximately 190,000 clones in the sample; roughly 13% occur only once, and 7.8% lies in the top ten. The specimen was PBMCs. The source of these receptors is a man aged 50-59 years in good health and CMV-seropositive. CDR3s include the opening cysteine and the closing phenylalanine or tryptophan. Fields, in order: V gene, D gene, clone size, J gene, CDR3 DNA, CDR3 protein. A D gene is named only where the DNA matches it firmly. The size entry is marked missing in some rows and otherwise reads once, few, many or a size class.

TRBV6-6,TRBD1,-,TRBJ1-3,TGTGCCAGCAGAGTGGACAGGGTGGGGGACACCATATATTTT,CASRVDRVGDTIYF
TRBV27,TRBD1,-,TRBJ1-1,TGTGCCAGCAGTTTCAGGCCAGGGGGCGTTGACACTGAAGCTTTCTTT,CASSFRPGGVDTEAFF
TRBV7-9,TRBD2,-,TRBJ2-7,TGTGCCAGCAGCACCGGACTAGCGGCAGTGTACGAGCAGTACTTC,CASSTGLAAVYEQYF
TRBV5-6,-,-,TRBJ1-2,TGTGCCAGCAGCTTGGTACAGGGAAATAACTATGGCTACCCCTTC,CASSLVQGNNYGYPF
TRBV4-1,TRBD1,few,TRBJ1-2,TGCGCCAGCGCCCCCGGGACAGGGGGCTTCAACTATGGCTACACCTTC,CASAPGTGGFNYGYTF
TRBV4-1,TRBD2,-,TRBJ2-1,TGCGCCAGCAGCCAAGTTCCAGCGGGGGCCTACAATGAGCAGTTCTTC,CASSQVPAGAYNEQFF
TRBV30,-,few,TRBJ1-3,TGTGCCTGGAGTGGGCGAAACACCATATATTTT,CAWSGRNTIYF
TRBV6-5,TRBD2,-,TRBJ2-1,TGTGCCAGCAGTTACATCCTAGCGGGGTACAATGAGCAGTTCTTC,CASSYILAGYNEQFF
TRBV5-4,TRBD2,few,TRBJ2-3,TGTGCCAGCAGAGGCGGGGGGAGCACAGATACGCAGTATTTT,CASRGGGSTDTQYF
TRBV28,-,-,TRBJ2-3,TGTGCCAGCATCAACCAGGGGGGCAGAAATACGCAGTATTTT,CASINQGGRNTQYF
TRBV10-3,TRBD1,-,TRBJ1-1,TGTGCCACCAAAACAGGGACAGAGAACACTGAAGCTTTCTTT,CATKTGTENTEAFF
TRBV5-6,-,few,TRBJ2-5,TGTGCCAGCAGTTCGGGGTCGGGTGGGGAGACCCAGTACTTC,CASSSGSGGETQYF
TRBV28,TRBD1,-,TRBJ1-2,TGTGCCAGCAGACCACCGACAGGGTGGGACTATGGCTACACCTTC,CASRPPTGWDYGYTF
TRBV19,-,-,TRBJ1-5,TGTGCCAGTAGTATTCCCACTGGGGGCAGCAATCAGCCCCAGCATTTT,CASSIPTGGSNQPQHF
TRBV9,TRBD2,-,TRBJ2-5,TGTGCCAGCAGCGTAGGGCTAGCGGGGGACTCAGAGACCCAGTACTTC,CASSVGLAGDSETQYF
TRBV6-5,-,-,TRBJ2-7,TGTGCCAGCAGTTACGAGGCAGGGGCCTACGAGCAGTACTTC,CASSYEAGAYEQYF
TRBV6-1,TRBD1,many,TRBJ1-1,TGTGCCAGCAACAGGGGAGACACTGAAGCTTTCTTT,CASNRGDTEAFF
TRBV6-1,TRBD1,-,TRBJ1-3,TGTGCCAGCAGGAGACAGGGGGCGGGTGGAAACACCATATATTTT,CASRRQGAGGNTIYF
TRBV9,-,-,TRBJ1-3,TGTGCCAGCAGCGCCGAAGGGGGGGAGGGAAACACCATATATTTT,CASSAEGGEGNTIYF
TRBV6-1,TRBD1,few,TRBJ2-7,TGTGCCAGCGTCCGGGACAGCTCCTACGAGCAGTACTTC,CASVRDSSYEQYF
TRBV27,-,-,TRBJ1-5,TGTGCCAGCAGACCCGGACAGAGCAATCAGCCCCAGCATTTT,CASRPGQSNQPQHF
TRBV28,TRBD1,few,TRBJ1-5,TGTGCCAGCAGCTGGACAGGGCTAAATCAGCCCCAGCATTTT,CASSWTGLNQPQHF
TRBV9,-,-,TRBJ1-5,TGTGCCAGCAGCGTGACACAAGATAGCAATCAGCCCCAGCATTTT,CASSVTQDSNQPQHF
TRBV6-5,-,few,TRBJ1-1,TGTGCCAGCGGGGGGGGCACTGAAGCTTTCTTT,CASGGGTEAFF
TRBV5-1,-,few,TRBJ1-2,TGCGCCAGCAGCTTTGGCACTAACTATGGCTACACCTTC,CASSFGTNYGYTF
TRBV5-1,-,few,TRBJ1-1,TGCGCCAGCAGCCCCAGCGGACAGGAAGCTTTCTTT,CASSPSGQEAFF
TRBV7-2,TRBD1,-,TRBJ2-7,TGTGCCAGCACCCTGGGGACAGGTTCCTACGAGCAGTACTTC,CASTLGTGSYEQYF
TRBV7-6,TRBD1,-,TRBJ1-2,TGTGCCAGCAGCCCAACCCCCCAGGGGGCCGACTTCTATGGCTACACCTTC,CASSPTPQGADFYGYTF
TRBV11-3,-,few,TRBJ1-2,TGTGCCAGCAGCTTAGATCCCTCACAGGTTTTGGGCTACACCTTC,CASSLDPSQVLGYTF
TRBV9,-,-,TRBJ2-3,TGTGCCAGCAGCGTAGCTCACGGGTCAGATACGCAGTATTTT,CASSVAHGSDTQYF
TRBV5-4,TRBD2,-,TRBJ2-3,TGTGCCAGCAGCTTGGGGCTTACTAGCGGGAGTAGCACAGATACGCAGTATTTT,CASSLGLTSGSSTDTQYF
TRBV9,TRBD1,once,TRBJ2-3,TGTGCCAGCAGCGTCGGGACAGGTGGAACAAATACGCAGTATTTT,CASSVGTGGTNTQYF
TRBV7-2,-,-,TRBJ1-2,TGTGCCAGCAGCCGAGTGCGGGACGGAAAGGGTGGCTACACCTTC,CASSRVRDGKGGYTF
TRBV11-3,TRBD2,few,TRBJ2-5,TGTGCCAGCAGCTCATATGGGACTAGCGGGGGATTGGAGACCCAGTACTTC,CASSSYGTSGGLETQYF
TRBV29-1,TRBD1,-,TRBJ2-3,TGCAGCGCTACAGGGGTACGTGGGGCGCAGTATTTT,CSATGVRGAQYF
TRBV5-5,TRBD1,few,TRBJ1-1,TGTGCCAGCAGTCCTTTTGGGACAGGGAACACTGAAGCTTTCTTT,CASSPFGTGNTEAFF
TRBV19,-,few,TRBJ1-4,TGTGCCAGTAGACGCCTCGGGGGAGACGAAAAACTGTTTTTT,CASRRLGGDEKLFF
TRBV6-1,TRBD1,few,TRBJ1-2,TGTGCCAGCAGTGGTAGCCAGGGGGCCTATGGCTACACCTTC,CASSGSQGAYGYTF
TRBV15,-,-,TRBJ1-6,TGTGCCACCAGCAGACCCCAGTATAATTCACCCCTCCACTTT,CATSRPQYNSPLHF
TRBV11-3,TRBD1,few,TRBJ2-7,TGTGCCAGCAGCTCCCGGGACAGGGACCTCGAGCAGTACTTT,CASSSRDRDLEQYF
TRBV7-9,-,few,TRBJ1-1,TGTGCCAGCAGCTTAGGACAGCAGAACACTGAAGCTTTCTTT,CASSLGQQNTEAFF
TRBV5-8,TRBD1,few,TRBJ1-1,TGTGCCAGCAGCCTTACAGGGGTTCCGAACACTGAAGCTTTCTTT,CASSLTGVPNTEAFF
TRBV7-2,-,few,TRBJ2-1,TGTGCCAGCACCCCTAGGATTACTAGCTACAATGAGCAGTTCTTC,CASTPRITSYNEQFF
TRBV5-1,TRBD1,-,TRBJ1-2,TGCGCCAGCAGCGTCTCCGGGACAGGGGGCTTTCTAACCTTC,CASSVSGTGGFLTF
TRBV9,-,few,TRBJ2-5,TGTGCCAGCAGCGTCTCCGTCGCGGGGACCCAGTACTTC,CASSVSVAGTQYF
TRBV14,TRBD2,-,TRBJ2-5,TGTGCCAGCAGCCTGGGGACTAGCGTTAGGATCCAGTACTTC,CASSLGTSVRIQYF
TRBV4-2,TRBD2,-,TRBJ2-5,TGTGCCAGCAGCCAAGATTATCGGCGGGGGGGTAAAGAGACCCAGTACTTC,CASSQDYRRGGKETQYF
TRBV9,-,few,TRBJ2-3,TGTGCCAGCAGCGGACCACGTAGGGATGAGGGAGCGGTTAGCACAGATACGCAGTATTTT,CASSGPRRDEGAVSTDTQYF
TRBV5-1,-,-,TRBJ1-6,TGCGCCAGCAGCTTGCAGGGGCGGAATTCACCCCTCCACTTT,CASSLQGRNSPLHF
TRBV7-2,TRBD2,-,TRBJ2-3,TGTGCCAGCAGTAGCGGGGGGGGGCGAGGGTGGGATACGCAGTATTTT,CASSSGGGRGWDTQYF
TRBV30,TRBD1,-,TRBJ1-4,TGTGCCTGGAGTCGTGGACAGGGGAATGAAAAACTGTTTTTT,CAWSRGQGNEKLFF
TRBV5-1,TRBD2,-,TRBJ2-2,TGCGCCAGCAGCAGGACTAGCGGGGGCCTCGCGAACACCGGGGAGCTGTTTTTT,CASSRTSGGLANTGELFF
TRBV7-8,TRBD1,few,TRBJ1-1,TGTGCCAGCAGCCAATATAGACAGGGAGTCACTGAAGCTTTCTTT,CASSQYRQGVTEAFF
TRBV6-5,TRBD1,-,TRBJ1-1,TGTGCCAGCAGTTCCCGACAGGGGGCAGGGAACACTGAAGCTTTCTTT,CASSSRQGAGNTEAFF